One sample yielded the 24 T cell receptor beta chains listed below, sequenced in a study of blood T cell repertoires in COVID-19. Here immunoSEQ multiplex PCR was the method, and the copy in TCRdb shows in-frame clones only, minus some. Here the sample spans around 300,000 clones, about 87% being singletons. The sample was peripheral blood. All receptors come from a woman in her forties or fifties with COVID-19, enrolled during active disease.

The V and J genes are TRBV7-2 and TRBJ2-5, with TRBD2 identical over 8 bases. V lost 2 bases, J lost 5 bases, and 4 bases stayed unmatched. Germline V gives CDR1 SGHTA, CDR2 FQGNSA. The CDR3 loop spans 14 amino acids. CDR3: CASSLYGRGETQYF. The CDR3 DNA sequence: TGTGCCAGCAGCTTATACGGGAGGGGGGAGACCCAGTACTTC.

The chain is built from TRBV7-9 and TRBJ1-2, with D tentatively TRBD1 (6 bases). Germline V gene data show CDR1 as SEHNR and CDR2 as FQNEAQ (reference sequence). The CDR3 consists of 16 residues. V was clipped by 5 bases and J by 2 bases, with 18 bases between them. CDR3 DNA: TGTGCCAGCAGCCCCCGGGACACGACCCAAAACTATGGCTACACCTTC. Amino acid sequence: CASSPRDTTQNYGYTF.

This rearrangement joins TRBV19 to TRBJ1-2; D not resolved. Germline V gene data show CDR1 as LNHDA and CDR2 as SQIVND (reference sequence). V was cut by 3 bases and J by 4 bases, with 9 bases left in between. CDR3 length: 13 amino acids. The CDR3 sequence is CASSMSQIYGYTF. Here the CDR3 DNA reads TGTGCCAGTAGTATGTCCCAGATCTATGGCTACACCTTC. The full variable domain, completed using reference TRBV19 and TRBJ1-2, is DGGITQSPKYLFRKEGQNVTLSCEQNLNHDAMYWYRQDPGQGLRLIYYSQIVNDFQKGDIAEGYSVSREKKESFPLTVTSAQKNPTAFYLCASSMSQIYGYTFGSGTRLTVV.

In this sample, this clone turned up once. This chain uses TRBV5-1 with TRBJ2-5; D may be TRBD1 (6 bases). Germline V lookup: CDR1 SGHRS, CDR2 YFSETQ. The CDR3 has 15 residues. Trimming removed 4 bases from V and 2 bases from J, with 15 bases in between. CDR3 sequence: CASSPQGHQQETQYF. The DNA for the CDR3 is TGCGCCAGCAGCCCCCAGGGACACCAACAAGAGACCCAGTACTTC.

V usage is TRBV7-2 and J usage is TRBJ1-2; no clear D gene. Germline V gene lookup returns CDR1 SGHTA and CDR2 FQGNSA. There are 14 residues in the CDR3. V lost 3 bases to trimming and J lost 3 bases, with 11 bases between them. Here the CDR3 reads CASSFGQLDYGYTF. Here the CDR3 DNA reads TGTGCCAGCAGCTTTGGTCAGCTAGACTATGGCTACACCTTC.

The chain has TRBV5-4 and TRBJ2-3; 12 nucleotides agree with TRBD2. From germline, CDR1 is SGHNT and CDR2 YYREEE (reference sequence). The V gene end was trimmed by 4 bases and the J gene end by 3 bases; junction bases not matched to a gene: 15. CDR3 length equals 19 residues. CDR3 sequence (DNA): TGTGCCAGCAGCCTCGATGCTAGCGGGAGGGCCCTTACGACAGATACGCAGTATTTT. Translating it yields CASSLDASGRALTTDTQYF.

This rearrangement joins TRBV10-1 to TRBJ2-3; 7 bases align to TRBD1. Germline V gene sequence: CDR1 WNHNN, CDR2 SYGVQD (reference sequence). The CDR3 runs 15 residues. Losses at the gene ends were 4 bases for V and 1 base for J; bases not matched to a gene: 5. This CDR3 reads CASSADQGGTDTQYF. The DNA of the CDR3 is TGCGCCAGCAGTGCCGACCAGGGGGGCACAGATACGCAGTATTTT.

The chain joins TRBV7-2 to TRBJ1-5; 7 positions agree with TRBD1. Germline-derived CDR1 and CDR2 are SGHTA and FQGNSA. V gave up 0 bases and J gave up 4 bases; unmatched junction bases: 3. This CDR3 comprises 15 residues. The DNA for the CDR3 is TGTGCCAGCAGCTTAGCGGACAGGATGAATCAGCCCCAGCATTTT. Amino acid sequence: CASSLADRMNQPQHF.

The genes are TRBV6-1 and TRBJ1-1; TRBD1 might be the D (5 bases). The CDR3 spans 18 residues. V gave up 2 bases and J gave up 5 bases, with 24 bases separating them. The germline V gene encodes CDR1 MNHNS and CDR2 SASEGT. The CDR3 bases are TGTGCCAGCAGTGAAAGTGCCCGGGACTACGGAACAAGGACTGAAGCTTTCTTT. Translation: CASSESARDYGTRTEAFF.

The CDR3 region has the DNA TGTGCCAGCAGTAGACGCCAGGTGAACACTGAAGCTTTCTTT. This codes for CASSRRQVNTEAFF. J is TRBJ1-1 and V is TRBV6-6; no definite D call. The CDR3 is 14 residues long. The germline gives CDR1 MNHNY, CDR2 SVGAGI (reference sequence). Trimming took 5 bases from V and 0 from J, leaving 10 bases between them.

This clone was detected a few times. The V call is TRBV9, the J call TRBJ1-1; unclear D gene. Trimming stripped 4 bases from V and 0 bases from J, with 13 bases between. Germline V CDR1 and CDR2: SGDLS, YYNGEE. The CDR3 extends over 15 amino acids. CDR3 nucleotides: TGTGCCAGCAGCCCACGAGGAAACGTGAACACTGAAGCTTTCTTT. Translation: CASSPRGNVNTEAFF.

The chain is built from TRBV23-1 and TRBJ2-1; the D is unclear. Being an ORF, TRBV23-1 has a function that is uncertain. The CDR3 contains 12 residues. Trimming left V 2 bases short and J 5 bases short, with 4 bases between. In nucleotides, the CDR3 is TGCGCCAGCAGTCAACCTCACAATGAGCAGTTCTTC. It encodes CASSQPHNEQFF.

V and J are TRBV5-1 and TRBJ2-5; a possible D gene is TRBD1 (6 bases). The CDR3 runs to 14 residues. The germline V and J ends were trimmed by 2 bases and 5 bases, with 13 bases remaining between them. Germline CDR1 and CDR2: SGHRS and YFSETQ. Written as DNA, the CDR3 is TGCGCCAGCAGCTTTGGCAGGGGCGGGGAGACCCAGTACTTC. Encoded protein: CASSFGRGGETQYF.

The chain couples TRBV5-5 to TRBJ2-1, with TRBD2 matching over 8 bases. Germline V gene data show CDR1 as SGHKS and CDR2 as YYEKEE (reference sequence). The CDR3 runs 14 residues. The V gene end was trimmed by 6 bases and the J gene end by 6 bases; junction bases not matched to a gene: 8. CDR3 region: CASTPVGLANEQFF. CDR3 nucleotide sequence: TGTGCCAGCACCCCCGTAGGACTAGCCAATGAGCAGTTCTTC.

The V call is TRBV5-1, the J call TRBJ2-5, with a possible D match to TRBD2 (5 bases). V lost 5 bases and J 2 bases, leaving 16 bases between the germline ends. Germline lookup yields CDR1 SGHRS and CDR2 YFSETQ. CDR3 length: 15 amino acids. This chain's CDR3 is CASRGWAGVQETQYF. The CDR3 coding sequence is TGCGCCAGCAGGGGGTGGGCGGGCGTACAAGAGACCCAGTACTTC. Supplemented by reference TRBV5-1 and TRBJ2-5, the full variable domain reads KAGVTQTPRYLIKTRGQQVTLSCSPISGHRSVSWYQQTPGQGLQFLFEYFSETQRNKGNFPGRFSGRQFSNSRSEMNVSTLELGDSALYLCASRGWAGVQETQYFGPGTRLLVL.

This chain connects TRBV18 to TRBJ2-7; D not certain. The CDR3 has 13 residues. The germline CDR1 and CDR2 sequences are KGHSH and LQKENI. Trimming removed 3 bases at V and 3 bases at J, with 9 bases between. The chain's CDR3 is CASSPSRLYEQYF. The CDR3 DNA sequence: TGTGCCAGCTCACCCTCTAGGCTCTACGAGCAGTACTTC.

The chain uses TRBV19 and TRBJ1-2, with 7 bases matching TRBD1. Per germline, CDR1 LNHDA and CDR2 SQIVND (reference sequence). The CDR3 consists of 15 residues. Trimming at V came to 1 base and at J to 2 bases, leaving 4 bases not matched to a gene. DNA of the CDR3: TGTGCCAGTAGTATAGGAAGGGGGCTGAACTATGGCTACACCTTC. The encoded protein is CASSIGRGLNYGYTF.

CDR3 coding DNA: TGTGCCAGCAGTCTAACTATCCAAGCGCAGTATTTT. This translates into CASSLTIQAQYF. The rearrangement joins TRBV28 to TRBJ2-3; D gene unclear. The germline V gene encodes CDR1 MDHEN and CDR2 SYDVKM. V was cut by 5 bases and J by 10 bases, with 13 bases left in between. The CDR3 consists of 12 residues.

The chain couples TRBV11-2 to TRBJ2-5; 8 nucleotides match TRBD1. Germline V lookup: CDR1 SGHAT, CDR2 FQNNGV. J gave up 4 bases and V 4 bases, and 2 bases lay outside the gene matches. CDR3 size: 13 residues. The CDR3 protein is CASSSTGAETQYF. CDR3 sequence (DNA): TGTGCCAGCAGCTCGACAGGGGCAGAGACCCAGTACTTC.

V and J are TRBV11-2 and TRBJ2-3; D not resolved. The CDR3 runs 11 residues. From germline, CDR1 is SGHAT and CDR2 FQNNGV. V was shortened by 1 base and J by 8 bases, with 4 bases between the two germline ends. CDR3 DNA: TGTGCCAGCAGCTTAGGCGTTACGCAGTATTTT. This codes for CASSLGVTQYF.

This clone was counted once. The rearrangement uses TRBV6-2 or TRBV6-3 and TRBJ2-7, with 8 bases identical to TRBD2. Germline CDR1 MNHEY, CDR2 SVGEGT. The V segment lost 4 bases and the J segment 2 bases; nucleotides outside the gene matches: 7. This CDR3 is built from 15 residues. CDR3 region: CASSSTLAAPYEQYF. CDR3 bases: TGTGCCAGCAGTTCGACACTAGCGGCACCCTACGAGCAGTACTTC.

This chain links TRBV7-2 with TRBJ1-1; the D gene is possibly TRBD1 (5 bases). V gave up 5 bases and J gave up 7 bases, with 17 bases separating them. Looked up from germline, CDR1 is SGHTA and CDR2 is FQGNSA. The CDR3 is 14 residues long. This CDR3 reads CASSPLKGQFEAFF. The CDR3, as DNA: TGTGCCAGCAGCCCTCTAAAGGGGCAGTTTGAAGCTTTCTTT.

As DNA, the CDR3 is TGCGCCAGCGACAGGTCCCTCTCCTCCTACAATGAGCAGTTCTTC. Protein product: CASDRSLSSYNEQFF. The chain combines TRBV4-1 with TRBJ2-1, with D possibly matching TRBD1 (6 bases). The V gene's germline CDR1 is MGHRA and CDR2 YSYEKL. This CDR3 has 15 amino acids. Trimming removed 8 bases from V and 0 bases from J, with 14 bases in between.

The V gene is TRBV7-2, the J gene TRBJ2-3; D gene uncertain. The germline V gene encodes CDR1 SGHTA and CDR2 FQGNSA. V lost 1 base and J lost 2, with 4 bases in between. This CDR3 has 13 residues. CDR3 coding DNA: TGTGCCAGCAGCTTAGACTACACAGATACGCAGTATTTT. It is translated as CASSLDYTDTQYF.